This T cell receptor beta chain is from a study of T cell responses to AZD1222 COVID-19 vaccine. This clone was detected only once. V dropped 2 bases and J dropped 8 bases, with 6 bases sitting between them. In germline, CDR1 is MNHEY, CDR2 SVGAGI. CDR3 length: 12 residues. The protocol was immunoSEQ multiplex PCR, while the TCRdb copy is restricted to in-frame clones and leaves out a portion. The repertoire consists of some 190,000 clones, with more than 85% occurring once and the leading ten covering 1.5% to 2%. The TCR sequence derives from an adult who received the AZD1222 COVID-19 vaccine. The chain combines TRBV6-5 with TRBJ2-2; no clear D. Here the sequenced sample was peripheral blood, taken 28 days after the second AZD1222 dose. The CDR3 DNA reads TGTGCCAGCAGTTACGTGGCGGGGGAGCTGTTTTTT. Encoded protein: CASSYVAGELFF.